What follows are 5 T cell receptor beta chains derived from one specimen sequenced in a study of blood T cell repertoires in COVID-19. Clones were read by immunoSEQ multiplex PCR, and TCRdb kept only the in-frame ones, dropping some. The sample lists 150,000 to 200,000 clones; almost 80% were seen once. Sequencing used PBMCs or T cells enriched from blood (not recorded which). These receptor sequences come from a woman aged 45 to 65 who had recovered from COVID-19.

On this clone: The junction and the germline gene differ at one end; a read error may be behind it. The chain has TRBV28 and TRBJ2-7; 14 positions agree with TRBD2. There are 14 residues in the CDR3. The germline CDR1 and CDR2 sequences are MDHEN and SYDVKM. The CDR3 DNA follows: TGTGCCAGCAGCGAACCGGGACTAGCGGGAGTCTTTACCTTC. Translating it yields CASSEPGLAGVFTF. The whole variable domain, remainder taken from reference TRBV28 and TRBJ2-7, is DVKVTQSSRYLVKRTGEKVFLECVQDMDHENMFWYRQDPGLGLRLIYFSYDVKMKEKGDIPEGYSVSREKKERFSLILESASTNQTSMYLCASSEPGLAGVFTFGPGTRLTVT.

The chain couples TRBV2 to TRBJ2-7, with 14 bases fitting TRBD2. V lost 3 bases and J lost 7; bases outside the gene matches: 8. Per germline, CDR1 SNHLY and CDR2 FYNNEI. The CDR3 runs 16 residues. The CDR3 region is CASSDVTSGRGREQYF. Here the CDR3 DNA reads TGTGCCAGCAGTGACGTGACTAGCGGGAGGGGGAGGGAGCAGTACTTC.

This rearrangement joins TRBV4-2 to TRBJ1-3; weak D call: TRBD1 (5 bases). Trimming shortened V by 4 bases and J by 0 bases, and 13 bases separated the two germline ends. CDR1 is LGHNA, CDR2 YNFKEQ, per germline. The CDR3 length is 16 residues. The DNA of the CDR3 is TGTGCCAGCAGCCCAGGGCAGTTAGCCTCTGGAAACACCATATATTTT. Translated, it gives CASSPGQLASGNTIYF.

The V gene is TRBV19, the J gene TRBJ1-5, with TRBD1 matching over 7 bases. CDR3 size: 17 residues. Germline V gene lookup returns CDR1 LNHDA and CDR2 SQIVND (reference sequence). The V and J ends lost 5 bases and 1 base, in that order; junction bases with no gene match: 11. The CDR3 coding sequence is TGTGCCAGTAGTCCCACAGACAGGGCCCTAAGCAATCAGCCCCAGCATTTT. Protein: CASSPTDRALSNQPQHF.

The rearrangement links TRBV2 to TRBJ1-2; 8 bases map to TRBD1. The trim removed 6 bases at V and 8 bases at J, leaving 8 bases unmatched. The CDR3 extends over 13 amino acids. Per the germline V gene, CDR1 is SNHLY and CDR2 is FYNNEI. The CDR3 bases are TGTGCCAGCAGCCCAGACCGGGACAGGGGCTACACCTTC. This encodes CASSPDRDRGYTF.